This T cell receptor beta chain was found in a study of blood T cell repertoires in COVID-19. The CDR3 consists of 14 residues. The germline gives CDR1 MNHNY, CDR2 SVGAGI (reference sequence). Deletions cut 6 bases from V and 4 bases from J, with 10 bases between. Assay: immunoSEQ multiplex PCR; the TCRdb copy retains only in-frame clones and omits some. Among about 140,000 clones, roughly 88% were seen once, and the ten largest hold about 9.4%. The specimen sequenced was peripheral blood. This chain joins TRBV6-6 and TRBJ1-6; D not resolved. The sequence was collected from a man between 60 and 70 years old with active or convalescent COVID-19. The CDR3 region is CASRETNYNSPLHF. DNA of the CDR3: TGTGCCAGCAGGGAGACCAATTATAATTCACCCCTCCACTTT.